This T cell receptor beta chain emerged from a study of T cell changes during pregnancy in multiple sclerosis. With V trimmed by 3 bases and J by 5 bases, 11 bases remained unmatched. From germline, CDR1 is SGHAT and CDR2 FQNNGV. The CDR3 extends over 17 amino acids. Some clones are missing from TCRdb's copy, which holds only in-frame ones; the method was immunoSEQ multiplex PCR. The table includes about 38,000 clones, about 95% detected once. This TCR came from a female donor with multiple sclerosis, enrolled in a pregnancy study. This sample comprised CD4+ T cells from peripheral blood mononuclear cells, obtained in the second trimester of pregnancy. V is TRBV11-2 and J is TRBJ1-1; 11 bases line up with TRBD1. The CDR3 sequence is CASSFTRTGGLVTEAFF. The CDR3 DNA sequence: TGTGCCAGCAGCTTTACCCGGACAGGGGGCTTGGTGACTGAAGCTTTCTTT.